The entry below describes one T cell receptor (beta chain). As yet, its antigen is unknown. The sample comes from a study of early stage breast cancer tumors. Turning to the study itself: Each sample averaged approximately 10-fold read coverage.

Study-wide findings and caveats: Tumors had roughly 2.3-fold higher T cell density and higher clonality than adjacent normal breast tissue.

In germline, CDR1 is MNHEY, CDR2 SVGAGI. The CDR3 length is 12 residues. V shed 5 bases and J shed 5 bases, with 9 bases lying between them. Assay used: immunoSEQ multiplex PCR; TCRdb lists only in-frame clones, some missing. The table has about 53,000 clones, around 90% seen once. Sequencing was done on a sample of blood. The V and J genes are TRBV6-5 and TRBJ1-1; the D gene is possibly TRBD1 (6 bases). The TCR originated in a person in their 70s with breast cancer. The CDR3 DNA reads TGTGCCAGCAGTCGGCAGGGGACTGAAGCTTTCTTT. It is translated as CASSRQGTEAFF.